What follows is one T cell receptor beta chain and its context. The antigen is not known. This entry is derived from a study of cytomegalovirus exposure and HLA in healthy donors. Generated by immunoSEQ multiplex PCR, the TCRdb table keeps only in-frame clones and is missing some. Of about 74,000 clones in the sample, approximately 94% are singletons; the top ten hold 1.5% to 2%. There are 14 residues in the CDR3. Looked up from germline, CDR1 is SGDLS and CDR2 is YYNGEE. With 3 bases removed from V and 1 base from J, the gap between germline ends came to 11 bases. Findings of the study overall: First-cohort TCR clusters were later found to tend to co-occur in the 120 validation repertoires. It was reportedly the case that the classifier diagnosed cytomegalovirus status with high specificity and sensitivity. The study recorded about 160 TCR beta chains that were cytomegalovirus-associated.

The sample comprised PBMCs. The V call is TRBV9, the J call TRBJ2-7; maybe TRBD2 (5 bases). This sequence was found in a woman aged 18 to 35 in good health and CMV-seropositive. CDR3 in amino acids: CASSGEGRSYEQYF. For the CDR3, the DNA is TGTGCCAGCAGCGGCGAGGGTCGATCCTACGAGCAGTACTTC.